This T cell receptor beta chain originates from a study of cytomegalovirus exposure and HLA in healthy donors. Study findings and constraints: Being productive about 87% or about 30% of the time was typical of most TCR beta V segments in an earlier analysis. As a later analysis showed, a missense DCLRE1C variant was linked to trimming of TCR beta V- and J-genes. For most subjects, TCR beta sequences were reported to predict HLA-A and HLA-B alleles with accuracy. Per a later analysis, about 18,000 TCR beta sequences showed association with HLA alleles at 0.05 false discovery rate.

Concerning this clone: Its cognate antigen is unknown.

The CDR3 length is 17 residues. Germline assignment: CDR1 LGHNA and CDR2 YNFKEQ. V shed 0 bases and J shed 4 bases, with 16 bases lying between them. In the PCR, 60 Vbeta and 13 Jbeta primers were used. Sequenced by immunoSEQ multiplex PCR; TCRdb stores in-frame clones only, minus some. The profile covers over 100,000 clones, with roughly 73% appearing a single time and 0.85% to 1.4% taken by the ten largest. This TCR was sampled from a male donor in good health and CMV-seronegative. This chain uses TRBV4-2 with TRBJ2-1; a possible D gene is TRBD2 (6 bases). The sample taken for sequencing was PBMCs. CDR3 DNA sequence: TGTGCCAGCAGCCAAGATCTGGCAGCGGGCCCTTACAATGAGCAGTTCTTC. It is translated as CASSQDLAAGPYNEQFF.